This T cell receptor (beta chain) appears in the sequencing data of a study of blood T cell repertoires in COVID-19. Study summary: Donors in the United States, Italy and Spain gave samples during acute or convalescent COVID-19.

The table came from immunoSEQ multiplex PCR; TCRdb's copy has only in-frame clones and leaves some out. Among 350,000 to 450,000 clones listed, approximately 86% were seen once. CDR1 and CDR2 from the germline V gene are SGHRS and YFSETQ. V lost 0 bases and J 3 bases, leaving 16 bases between the germline ends. The CDR3 loop spans 16 amino acids. This sequence originates from a woman in her sixties or seventies with COVID-19, enrolled during active disease. Input material: peripheral blood. This sequence joins TRBV5-1 and TRBJ2-7, with a possible D match to TRBD2 (5 bases). CDR3 amino acids: CASSLAQASSIYEQYF. The CDR3 DNA reads TGCGCCAGCAGCTTGGCCCAAGCTAGCTCCATCTACGAGCAGTACTTC. The full variable domain, its missing parts supplied by reference TRBV5-1 and TRBJ2-7, is KAGVTQTPRYLIKTRGQQVTLSCSPISGHRSVSWYQQTPGQGLQFLFEYFSETQRNKGNFPGRFSGRQFSNSRSEMNVSTLELGDSALYLCASSLAQASSIYEQYFGPGTRLTVT.